This T cell receptor beta chain derives from a study of T cell changes during pregnancy in multiple sclerosis. The germline CDR1 and CDR2 sequences are SGHRS and YFSETQ. Trimming took 4 bases from V and 0 from J, leaving 17 bases between them. This CDR3 has 16 residues. Sequencing used immunoSEQ multiplex PCR; TCRdb keeps in-frame clones, though not all of them. The sample shows tens of thousands of clones, about 92% of them seen only once. Sequences were derived from peripheral blood, sampled in the third trimester of pregnancy. The chain employs TRBV5-1 and TRBJ2-7; TRBD2 is a possible D gene (6 bases). The TCR comes from a female donor with multiple sclerosis, enrolled in a pregnancy study. CDR3 residues: CASSKEGRLSSYEQYF. The CDR3 coding sequence is TGCGCCAGCAGCAAGGAGGGACGGTTAAGCTCCTACGAGCAGTACTTC. Supplemented by reference TRBV5-1 and TRBJ2-7, the full variable domain reads KAGVTQTPRYLIKTRGQQVTLSCSPISGHRSVSWYQQTPGQGLQFLFEYFSETQRNKGNFPGRFSGRQFSNSRSEMNVSTLELGDSALYLCASSKEGRLSSYEQYFGPGTRLTVT.